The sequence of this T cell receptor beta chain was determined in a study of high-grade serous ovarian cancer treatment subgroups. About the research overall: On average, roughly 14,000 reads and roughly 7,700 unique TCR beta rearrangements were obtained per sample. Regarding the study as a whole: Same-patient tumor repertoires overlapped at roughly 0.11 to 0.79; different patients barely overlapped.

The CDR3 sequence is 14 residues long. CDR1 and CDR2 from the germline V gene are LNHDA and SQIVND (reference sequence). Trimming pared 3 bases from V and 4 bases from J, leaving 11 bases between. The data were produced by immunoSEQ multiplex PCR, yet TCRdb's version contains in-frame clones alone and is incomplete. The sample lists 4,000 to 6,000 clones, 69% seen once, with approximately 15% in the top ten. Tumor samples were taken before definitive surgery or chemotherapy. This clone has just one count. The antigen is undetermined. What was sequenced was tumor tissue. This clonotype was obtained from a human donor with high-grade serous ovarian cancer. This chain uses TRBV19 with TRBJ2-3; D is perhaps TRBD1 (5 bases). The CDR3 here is CASSINQGADTQYF. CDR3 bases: TGTGCCAGTAGTATTAACCAGGGCGCAGATACGCAGTATTTT.